This T cell receptor beta chain is drawn from a study of shared clonotypes between healthy human individuals. Study overall: The study enrolled two women and three men aged 18 to 49. Overall study findings and caveats: Relative to clonotypes present in all four donors, those not shared had lower generation probabilities.

V lost 0 bases to trimming and J lost 10 bases; unmatched junction nucleotides: 4. CDR1 SGDLS and CDR2 YYNGEE come from the germline V gene. The CDR3 is 14 amino acids. This table comes from immunoSEQ multiplex PCR, and its TCRdb copy is limited to in-frame clones, with some not included. The sample lists about a million clones; about 76% were seen once. This clone was seen ten or more times. The antigen is not known. Additional DNA sequences in this sample encode the identical CDR3. The source is a man aged 18 to 30 in good health. The genes are TRBV9 and TRBJ2-1, with TRBD2 matching 10 bases. Sequencing was performed on memory CD4+ T cells sorted from blood. Described subset: CD45RA-negative fraction. CDR3 loop: CASSVVGSGGEQFF. The CDR3 coding sequence is TGTGCCAGCAGCGTAGTCGGTAGCGGGGGGGAGCAGTTCTTC.